This T cell receptor beta chain was sequenced in a study of shared clonotypes between healthy human individuals. General study findings and limits: Naive CD4 clonotype sharing across four donors was 5% to 6%.

Of note for this clone: Its specificity is unknown.

As processed by the authors: ImmunoSEQ output lacked quality scores and full-length reads, limiting matched filtering. Libraries were prepared by immunoSEQ multiplex PCR; TCRdb keeps only in-frame clonotypes and omits some of them. The V and J calls and clone size come from that table; D and trimming were worked out from the DNA. The sample has under 2.5 million clones, just under 95% seen once. The TCR originated in a man between 18 and 29 years old in good health. Some clones in this sample may be carry-over from other donors' samples. Source material: naive CD4+ T cells from PBMCs. The subset is: CD45RA+ positively selected.

CDR3: CASSAPRASGQETQYF. CDR3 DNA sequence: TGTGCCAGTTCGGCCCCTCGGGCTAGCGGCCAAGAGACCCAGTACTTC. V usage is TRBV19 and J usage is TRBJ2-5; TRBD2 matches at 7 bases. This CDR3 is built from 16 residues. The germline V gene encodes CDR1 LNHDA and CDR2 SQIVND (reference sequence). With 8 bases clipped from V and 1 base from J, the junction kept 13 bases outside the gene matches. The entire variable domain, with the rest obtained from reference TRBV19 and TRBJ2-5, is as follows: DGGITQSPKYLFRKEGQNVTLSCEQNLNHDAMYWYRQDPGQGLRLIYYSQIVNDFQKGDIAEGYSVSREKKESFPLTVTSAQKNPTAFYLCASSAPRASGQETQYFGPGTRLLVL.